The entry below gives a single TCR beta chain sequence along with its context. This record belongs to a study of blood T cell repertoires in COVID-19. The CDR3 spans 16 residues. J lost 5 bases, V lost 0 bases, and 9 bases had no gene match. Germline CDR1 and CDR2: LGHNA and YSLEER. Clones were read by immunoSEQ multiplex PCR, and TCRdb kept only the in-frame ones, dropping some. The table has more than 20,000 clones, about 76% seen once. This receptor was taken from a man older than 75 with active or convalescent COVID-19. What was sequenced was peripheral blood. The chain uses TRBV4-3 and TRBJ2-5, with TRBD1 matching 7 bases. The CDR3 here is CASSQDVTGAGETQYF. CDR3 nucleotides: TGCGCCAGCAGCCAAGACGTTACAGGGGCAGGGGAGACCCAGTACTTC.